The 24 T cell receptor beta chains below come from one sample, sequenced in a study of blood T cell repertoires in COVID-19. TCRdb keeps only in-frame clones here, not all; method: immunoSEQ multiplex PCR. The sample records fewer than 250,000 clones, about 77% being singletons. Sequencing used PBMCs or T cells enriched from blood (not recorded which). These receptors all come from a woman aged 45-60 years with acute COVID-19.

The V gene is TRBV30, the J gene TRBJ1-3; D unresolved. Per germline, CDR1 GTSNPN and CDR2 SVGIG (reference sequence). V was shortened by 3 bases and J by 0 bases, with 9 bases between the two germline ends. The length of the CDR3 is 14 residues. The CDR3 is CAWSQQSSGNTIYF. CDR3 coding DNA: TGTGCCTGGAGCCAACAGAGCTCTGGAAACACCATATATTTT.

The chain recombines TRBV2 with TRBJ1-3, with unresolved D. Germline V gives CDR1 SNHLY, CDR2 FYNNEI. This CDR3 region has 14 residues. The V end was cut by 3 bases, the J end by 1 base, with 7 bases between. DNA for the CDR3: TGTGCCAGCAGTGATGAGGGATCTGGAAACACCATATATTTT. It translates to CASSDEGSGNTIYF.

CDR3 residues: CASSLLYEQYV. CDR3 nucleotide sequence: TGTGCCAGCAGTCTACTCTACGAGCAGTACGTC. The V call is TRBV28, the J call TRBJ2-7, with no clear D. Trimming removed 5 bases at V and 3 bases at J, with 5 bases between. The CDR3 covers 11 residues. In germline, CDR1 is MDHEN, CDR2 SYDVKM.

The chain carries TRBV27 and TRBJ2-3, with TRBD2 matching 11 bases. Germline V gene lookup returns CDR1 MNHEY and CDR2 SMNVEV (reference sequence). The CDR3 is 15 amino acids. V shed 4 bases, J shed 7 bases, and the junction held 7 bases outside the gene matches. As DNA, the CDR3 is TGTGCCAGCAGTTCCGGGACTAGCGGCTTTCATACGCAGTATTTT. Protein: CASSSGTSGFHTQYF.

The chain has TRBV28 and TRBJ1-2, with 9 positions matching TRBD1. V lost 2 bases to trimming and J lost 5 bases; unmatched junction nucleotides: 6. The CDR3 extends over 15 amino acids. Germline assignment: CDR1 MDHEN and CDR2 SYDVKM. DNA for the CDR3: TGTGCCAGCAGTTTAAGGGACAGGGTTTCTTATGGCTACACCTTC. This encodes CASSLRDRVSYGYTF.

In its sample, this clone was seen a few times. This chain links TRBV28 with TRBJ1-2; 7 nucleotides line up with TRBD1. V shed 5 bases and J 2 bases; nucleotides not matched to a gene: 8. The CDR3 has 15 residues. CDR1 MDHEN and CDR2 SYDVKM come from the germline V gene. The CDR3 spells CASSPRDRPNYGYTF. For the CDR3, the DNA is TGTGCCAGCAGTCCCAGGGACAGACCGAACTATGGCTACACCTTC.

This chain connects TRBV11-3 to TRBJ1-1; TRBD1 agrees at 7 bases. V shed 2 bases, J shed 4 bases, and the junction held 10 bases outside the gene matches. CDR3 length equals 16 residues. Germline CDR1 and CDR2: SGHNT and YENEEA. As DNA, the CDR3 is TGTGCCAGCAGCTTAAAGGGGGCAGGGGAGTCCACTGAAGCTTTCTTT. Protein sequence: CASSLKGAGESTEAFF.

The gene calls are TRBV6-5 and TRBJ1-2; TRBD1 matches at 7 bases. With V trimmed by 7 bases and J by 10 bases, 18 bases remained unmatched. This CDR3 contains 15 residues. The V gene's germline CDR1 is MNHEY and CDR2 SVGAGI. The CDR3 protein is CASTSRQGGLGHYTF. Here the CDR3 DNA reads TGTGCCAGCACCTCCCGACAGGGTGGTTTGGGGCACTACACCTTC.

This clone was picked up one time. The rearrangement joins TRBV5-5 to TRBJ2-3; 10 bases are a match to TRBD2. The CDR3 extends over 18 amino acids. Germline V lookup: CDR1 SGHKS, CDR2 YYEKEE (reference sequence). J was trimmed by 5 bases and V by 5 bases; bases with no gene match: 17. CDR3: CASSHDSVAGGVGDTQYF. CDR3 DNA sequence: TGTGCCAGCAGTCACGACTCAGTAGCGGGGGGTGTAGGAGATACGCAGTATTTT.

The chain carries TRBV5-4 and TRBJ1-5; no definite D call. V lost 4 bases and J 9 bases, leaving 14 bases between the germline ends. The CDR3 has 13 amino acids. Per the germline V gene, CDR1 is SGHNT and CDR2 is YYREEE (reference sequence). The CDR3 protein is CASSAEPMAPQHF. CDR3 nucleotide sequence: TGTGCCAGCAGCGCAGAACCCATGGCGCCCCAGCATTTT. Full variable domain (remainder filled in from reference TRBV5-4 and TRBJ1-5): ETGVTQSPTHLIKTRGQQVTLRCSSQSGHNTVSWYQQALGQGPQFIFQYYREEENGRGNFPPRFSGLQFPNYSSELNVNALELDDSALYLCASSAEPMAPQHFGDGTRLSIL.

This clone was seen just once. The V gene is TRBV3-1 (or the pseudogene TRBV3-2), the J gene TRBJ1-1; TRBD1 might be the D (5 bases). V was pared by 3 bases and J by 8 bases, with 10 bases between. CDR1 is LGHDT, CDR2 YNNKEL, per germline (reference sequence). This CDR3 is built from 12 residues. This chain's CDR3 is CASSQGGKEAFF. CDR3 in DNA: TGTGCCAGCAGCCAGGGGGGGAAGGAAGCTTTCTTT.

With respect to this clone: Since a much larger clone is just one base distant, this may be a read error. Other DNA sequences within the sample encode an identical CDR3. The chain is built from TRBV10-3 and TRBJ1-5; D is ambiguous. The CDR3 is 15 residues long. The V and J ends lost 2 bases and 0 bases respectively, with 8 bases between them. Germline V lookup: CDR1 ENHRY, CDR2 SYGVKD. CDR3 bases: TGTGCCATCAGTGAGGGCAGAAATAGCAATCAGCCCCAGCATTTT. Encoded protein: CAISEGRNSNQPQHF.

The V call is TRBV28, the J call TRBJ2-2, with D perhaps matching TRBD1 (6 bases). Germline CDR1 is MDHEN and CDR2 is SYDVKM. The CDR3 runs to 16 residues. The V and J ends lost 3 bases and 1 base respectively, with 12 bases between them. Here the CDR3 reads CASSFHRAGNTGELFF. Here the CDR3 DNA reads TGTGCCAGCAGTTTCCACAGGGCTGGGAACACCGGGGAGCTGTTTTTT.

The V and J genes are TRBV18 and TRBJ1-5, with D possibly TRBD1 on 5 matching bases. Germline V lookup: CDR1 KGHSH, CDR2 LQKENI. The V and J ends lost 3 bases and 2 bases respectively, with 11 bases between them. The CDR3 runs to 15 residues. CDR3 sequence (DNA): TGTGCCAGCTCACCCTCGGGGGTGGGCAATCAGCCCCAGCATTTT. This encodes CASSPSGVGNQPQHF.

This chain joins TRBV10-3 and TRBJ1-2, with D tentatively TRBD1 (6 bases). Germline V gives CDR1 ENHRY, CDR2 SYGVKD. V was pared by 0 bases and J by 8 bases, with 10 bases between. The CDR3 is 13 amino acids. The chain's CDR3 is CAISESPGDGYTF. The CDR3 coding sequence is TGTGCCATCAGTGAGTCGCCAGGGGACGGCTACACCTTC.

This clone came up a few times. This chain joins TRBV28 and TRBJ1-3; D is ambiguous. This CDR3 is built from 15 residues. Trimming pared 6 bases from V and 0 bases from J, leaving 12 bases between. Germline CDR1 is MDHEN and CDR2 is SYDVKM. DNA for the CDR3: TGTGCCAGCAGCCCGACGGGGAGCTCTGGAAACACCATATATTTT. Translating it yields CASSPTGSSGNTIYF. Full variable domain (remainder filled in from reference TRBV28 and TRBJ1-3): DVKVTQSSRYLVKRTGEKVFLECVQDMDHENMFWYRQDPGLGLRLIYFSYDVKMKEKGDIPEGYSVSREKKERFSLILESASTNQTSMYLCASSPTGSSGNTIYFGEGSWLTVV.

The chain combines TRBV12-3 or TRBV12-4 with TRBJ1-2; no definite D call. This CDR3 is 12 amino acids long. Trimming pared 7 bases from V and 3 bases from J, leaving 9 bases between. CDR3 DNA sequence: TGTGCCAGCATTACAGAAGACTATGGCTACACCTTC. Protein sequence: CASITEDYGYTF.

The rearrangement links TRBV6-2 or TRBV6-3 to TRBJ2-1; D might be TRBD2 (6 bases). With 2 bases removed from V and 13 bases from J, the gap between germline ends came to 12 bases. This CDR3 region has 12 residues. Germline CDR1 MNHEY, CDR2 SVGEGT. In DNA form, the CDR3 reads TGTGCCAGCAGTTACAGTCGGGGGTTACAGTTCTTC. As protein: CASSYSRGLQFF.

CDR3 sequence (DNA): TGTGCCAGCAGCTTGCGGCAGGGAATAAGAAACACCATATATTTT. Translating gives CASSLRQGIRNTIYF. V gene TRBV5-4 combines with J gene TRBJ1-3; tentatively, D is TRBD1 (5 bases). Germline-derived CDR1 and CDR2 are SGHNT and YYREEE (reference sequence). V dropped 1 base and J dropped 5 bases, with 13 bases sitting between them. The CDR3 extends over 15 amino acids.

The rearrangement uses TRBV4-3 and TRBJ2-2; perhaps TRBD2 as D (6 bases). V dropped 0 bases and J dropped 2 bases, with 13 bases sitting between them. The length of the CDR3 is 17 residues. The germline CDR1 and CDR2 sequences are LGHNA and YSLEER. The DNA for the CDR3 is TGCGCCAGCAGCCAAGATACGCGACTAGTTAACACCGGGGAGCTGTTTTTT. Amino acid sequence: CASSQDTRLVNTGELFF.

The chain recombines TRBV11-2 with TRBJ1-2; no definite D call. Germline loops: CDR1 SGHAT, CDR2 FQNNGV. CDR3 length: 12 residues. Trimming took 4 bases from V and 7 from J, leaving 10 bases between them. The CDR3 spells CASSSEVVGYTF. The CDR3 DNA reads as TGTGCCAGCAGCTCCGAGGTGGTTGGCTACACCTTC.

The chain carries TRBV12-5 and TRBJ2-2; D call uncertain. V was clipped by 7 bases and J by 0 bases, with 15 bases between them. Germline V CDR1 and CDR2: LGHNT, FRNRAP. The CDR3 covers 16 residues. CDR3 sequence (DNA): TGTGCTAGTGCCTTGGTCCGAAACTCGAACACCGGGGAGCTGTTTTTT. This encodes CASALVRNSNTGELFF.

The chain combines TRBV7-9 with TRBJ1-1; D ambiguous. V lost 0 bases, J lost 1 base, and 3 bases lay in between. The CDR3 extends over 13 amino acids. CDR1 and CDR2 (germline): SEHNR, FQNEAQ (reference sequence). CDR3 region: CASSLAKNTEAFF. The CDR3 DNA reads as TGTGCCAGCAGCTTAGCCAAGAACACTGAAGCTTTCTTT.

The chain links TRBV24-1 to TRBJ2-5, with TRBD2 identical over 7 bases. Trimming at V came to 5 bases and at J to 3 bases, leaving 8 bases not matched to a gene. Looked up from germline, CDR1 is KGHDR and CDR2 is SFDVKD. The CDR3 runs to 15 residues. CDR3 nucleotides: TGTGCCACCAGTGGTTCTACTAGCGTGAAAGAGACCCAGTACTTC. Translated, it gives CATSGSTSVKETQYF.